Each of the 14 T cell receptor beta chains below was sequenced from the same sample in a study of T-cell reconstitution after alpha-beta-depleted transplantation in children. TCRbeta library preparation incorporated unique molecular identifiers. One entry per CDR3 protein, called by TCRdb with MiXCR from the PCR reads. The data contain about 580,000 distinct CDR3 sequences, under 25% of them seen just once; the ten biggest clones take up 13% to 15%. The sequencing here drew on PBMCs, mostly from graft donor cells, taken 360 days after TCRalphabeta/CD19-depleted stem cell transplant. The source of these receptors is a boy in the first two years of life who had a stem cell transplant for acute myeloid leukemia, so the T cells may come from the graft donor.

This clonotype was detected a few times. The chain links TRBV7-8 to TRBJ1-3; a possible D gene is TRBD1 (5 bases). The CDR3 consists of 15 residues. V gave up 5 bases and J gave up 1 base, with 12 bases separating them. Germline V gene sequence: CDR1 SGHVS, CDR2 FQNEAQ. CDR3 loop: CASSIQGESGNTIYF. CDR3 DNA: TGTGCCAGCAGCATTCAGGGAGAATCTGGAAACACCATATATTTT.

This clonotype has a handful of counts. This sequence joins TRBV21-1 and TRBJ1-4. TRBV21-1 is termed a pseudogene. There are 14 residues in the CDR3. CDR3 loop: CASSQRKANEKLFF. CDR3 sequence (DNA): TGTGCCAGCAGCCAGCGGAAGGCTAATGAAAAACTGTTTTTT.

CDR3: CASSLRGGTNYGYTF. The CDR3 coding sequence is TGTGCCAGCAGCTTACGAGGGGGGACTAACTATGGCTACACCTTC. This chain uses TRBV7-3 with TRBJ1-2, with a possible D match to TRBD1 (6 bases). The V end lost 2 bases, the J end lost 0 bases, and 10 bases lay between the germline ends. This CDR3 spans 15 amino acids. Germline V gives CDR1 SGHTA, CDR2 FQGTGA.

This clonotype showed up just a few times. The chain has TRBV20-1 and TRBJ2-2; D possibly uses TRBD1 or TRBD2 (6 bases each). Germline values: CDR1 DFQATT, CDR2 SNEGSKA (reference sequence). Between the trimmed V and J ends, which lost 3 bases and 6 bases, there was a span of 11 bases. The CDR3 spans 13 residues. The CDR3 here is CSARGRGAGELFF. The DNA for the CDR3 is TGCAGTGCTAGGGGAAGGGGGGCCGGGGAGCTGTTTTTT.

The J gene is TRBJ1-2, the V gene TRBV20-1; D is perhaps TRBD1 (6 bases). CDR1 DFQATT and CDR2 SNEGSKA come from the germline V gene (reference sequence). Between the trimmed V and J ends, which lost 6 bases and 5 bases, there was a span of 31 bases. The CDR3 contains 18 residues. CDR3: CSAQYNRDTFVVGYGYTF. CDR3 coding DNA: TGCAGTGCGCAGTATAACCGGGACACCTTCGTTGTAGGTTATGGCTACACCTTC.

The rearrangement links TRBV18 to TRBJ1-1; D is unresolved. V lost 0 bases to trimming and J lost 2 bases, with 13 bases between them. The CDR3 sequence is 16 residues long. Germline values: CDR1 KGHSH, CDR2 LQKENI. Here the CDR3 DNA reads TGTGCCAGCTCACCACCGCCTCACCCTTTAAACACTGAAGCTTTCTTT. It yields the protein CASSPPPHPLNTEAFF.

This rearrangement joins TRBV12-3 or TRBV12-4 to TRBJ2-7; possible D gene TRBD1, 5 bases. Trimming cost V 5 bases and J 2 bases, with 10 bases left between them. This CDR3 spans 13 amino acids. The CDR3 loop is CASSHQGTYEQYF. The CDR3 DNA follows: TGTGCCAGCAGTCATCAGGGAACCTACGAGCAGTACTTC.

The CDR3, as DNA: TGTGCCAGCAGCGGGGACAGGAGGGGCTACGAGCAGTACTTC. Translation: CASSGDRRGYEQYF. The chain joins TRBV3-1 to TRBJ2-7; 8 bases agree with TRBD1. Germline CDR1 and CDR2: LGHDT and YNNKEL (reference sequence). The ends lost 5 bases at V and 3 bases at J; junction bases unmatched: 6. This CDR3 is 14 amino acids long.

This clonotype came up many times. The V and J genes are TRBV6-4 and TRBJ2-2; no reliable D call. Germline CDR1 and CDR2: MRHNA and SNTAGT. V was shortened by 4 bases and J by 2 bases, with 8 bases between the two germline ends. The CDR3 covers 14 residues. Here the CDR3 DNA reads TGTGCCAGCAGTGCCGGCGTTAACACCGGGGAGCTGTTTTTT. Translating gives CASSAGVNTGELFF.

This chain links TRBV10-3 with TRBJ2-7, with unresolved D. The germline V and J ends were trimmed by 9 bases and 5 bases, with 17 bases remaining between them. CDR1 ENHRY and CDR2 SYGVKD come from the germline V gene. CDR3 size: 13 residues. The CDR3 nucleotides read TGTGCCATTGGGTGGTTGGGTACCAACGAGCAGTACGTC. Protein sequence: CAIGWLGTNEQYV.

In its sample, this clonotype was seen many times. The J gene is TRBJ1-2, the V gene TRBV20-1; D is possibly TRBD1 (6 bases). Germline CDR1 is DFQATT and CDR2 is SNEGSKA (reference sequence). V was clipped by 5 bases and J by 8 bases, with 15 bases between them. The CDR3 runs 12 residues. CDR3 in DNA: TGCAGTGCTCCGACAGGAGGAGGCGGCTACACCTTC. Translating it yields CSAPTGGGGYTF.

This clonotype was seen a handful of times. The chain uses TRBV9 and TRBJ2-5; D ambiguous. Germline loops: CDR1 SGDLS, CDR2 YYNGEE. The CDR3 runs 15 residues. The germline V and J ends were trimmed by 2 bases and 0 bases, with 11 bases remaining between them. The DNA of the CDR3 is TGTGCCAGCAGCGTTATCGGGCGGAACCAAGAGACCCAGTACTTC. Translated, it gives CASSVIGRNQETQYF.

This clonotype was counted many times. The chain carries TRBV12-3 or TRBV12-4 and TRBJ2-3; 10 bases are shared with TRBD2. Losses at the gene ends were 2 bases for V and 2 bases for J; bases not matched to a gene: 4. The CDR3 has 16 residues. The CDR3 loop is CASSLLAGASTDTQYF. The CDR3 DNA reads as TGTGCCAGCAGTTTACTAGCGGGGGCCTCCACAGATACGCAGTATTTT.

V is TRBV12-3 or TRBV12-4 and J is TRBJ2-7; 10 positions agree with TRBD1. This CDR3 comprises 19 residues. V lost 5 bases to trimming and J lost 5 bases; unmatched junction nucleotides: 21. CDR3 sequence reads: CASSGNPIATGGATDEQYF. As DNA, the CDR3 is TGTGCCAGCAGTGGGAACCCAATCGCGACAGGGGGCGCGACCGACGAGCAGTACTTC.